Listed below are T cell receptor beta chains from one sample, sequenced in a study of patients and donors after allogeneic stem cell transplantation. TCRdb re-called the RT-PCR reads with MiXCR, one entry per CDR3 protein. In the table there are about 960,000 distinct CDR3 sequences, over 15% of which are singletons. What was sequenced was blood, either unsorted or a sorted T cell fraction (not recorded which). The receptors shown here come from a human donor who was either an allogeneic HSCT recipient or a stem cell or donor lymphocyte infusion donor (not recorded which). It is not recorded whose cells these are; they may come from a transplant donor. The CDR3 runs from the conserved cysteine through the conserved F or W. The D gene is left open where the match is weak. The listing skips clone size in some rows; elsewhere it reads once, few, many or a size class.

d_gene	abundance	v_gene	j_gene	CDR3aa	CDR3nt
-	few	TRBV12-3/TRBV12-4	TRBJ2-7	CASTPPRTPYEQYF	TGTGCCAGCACCCCCCCCAGGACACCCTACGAGCAGTACTTC
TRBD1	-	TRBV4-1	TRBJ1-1	CASSQSTGGVIEAFF	TGCGCCAGCAGCCAATCGACAGGGGGGGTTATTGAAGCTTTCTTT
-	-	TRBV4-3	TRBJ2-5	CASSQGAARLETQYF	TGCGCCAGCAGCCAAGGAGCAGCGCGCTTAGAGACCCAGTACTTC
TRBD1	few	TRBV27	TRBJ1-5	CASSFYRGQGNRSNQPQHF	TGTGCCAGCAGTTTTTATAGGGGACAGGGGAACAGGAGCAATCAGCCCCAGCATTTT
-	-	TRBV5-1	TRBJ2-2	CASSLGFNSPRTGELFF	TGCGCCAGCAGCTTGGGTTTTAACTCTCCGAGGACCGGGGAGCTGTTTTTT
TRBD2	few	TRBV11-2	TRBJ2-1	CASSLKLREGQFF	TGTGCCAGCAGCTTAAAGTTGCGGGAGGGTCAGTTCTTC
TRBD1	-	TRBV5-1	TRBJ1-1	CASSRGQVGGNTEAFF	TGCGCCAGCAGCCGAGGACAGGTTGGGGGGAACACTGAAGCTTTCTTT
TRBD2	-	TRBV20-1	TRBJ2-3	CSARVDSGSADTQYF	TGCAGTGCTAGAGTAGATAGCGGGAGTGCAGATACGCAGTATTTT
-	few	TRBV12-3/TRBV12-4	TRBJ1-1	CASSLVSGMNTEAFF	TGTGCCAGCAGTTTAGTTTCAGGGATGAACACTGAAGCTTTCTTT
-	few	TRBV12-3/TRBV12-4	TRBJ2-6	CASSLRARAGANVLTF	TGTGCCAGCAGTTTGCGGGCCAGGGCTGGGGCCAACGTCCTGACTTTC
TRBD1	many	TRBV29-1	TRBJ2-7	CSVAPTGIYEQYF	TGCAGCGTTGCTCCGACAGGGATCTACGAGCAGTACTTC
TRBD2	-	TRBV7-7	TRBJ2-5	CASSLDFLAGEETQYF	TGTGCCAGCAGCTTAGACTTCCTAGCGGGAGAAGAGACCCAGTACTTC
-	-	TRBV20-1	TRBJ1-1	CSAGGTTQWAFF	TGCAGTGCAGGGGGGACCACCCAGTGGGCTTTCTTT
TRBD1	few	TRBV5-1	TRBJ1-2	CASSLVSAGQGGGYTF	TGCGCCAGCAGCTTGGTGTCTGCGGGTCAGGGGGGTGGCTACACCTTC
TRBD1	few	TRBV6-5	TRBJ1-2	CASSYSTGGANYGYTF	TGTGCCAGCAGTTACTCGACAGGGGGGGCTAACTATGGCTACACCTTC
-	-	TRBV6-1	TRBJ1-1	CASSEVPGHITEAFF	TGTGCCAGCAGTGAAGTTCCGGGACACATTACTGAAGCTTTCTTT
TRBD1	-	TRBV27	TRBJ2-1	CASSFQTGYEQFF	TGTGCCAGCAGTTTCCAGACAGGGTATGAGCAGTTCTTC
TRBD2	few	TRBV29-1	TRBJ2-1	CSVEGSAGGQQFF	TGCAGCGTTGAAGGGTCAGCGGGGGGGCAGCAGTTCTTC
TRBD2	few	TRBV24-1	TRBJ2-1	CATSDLNSGTSSNEQFF	TGTGCCACCAGTGATTTGAACAGCGGGACCTCTAGTAACGAGCAGTTCTTC
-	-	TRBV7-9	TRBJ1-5	CASSLGGGNGQPQHF	TGTGCCAGCAGCTTAGGAGGGGGGAACGGTCAGCCCCAGCATTTT
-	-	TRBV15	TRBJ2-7	CATSRDSSGFEQYF	TGTGCCACCAGCAGAGATTCATCGGGGTTCGAGCAGTACTTC
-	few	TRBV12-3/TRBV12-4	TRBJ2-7	CASSLHPGATYEQYF	TGTGCCAGCAGTTTGCATCCGGGGGCGACCTACGAGCAGTACTTC
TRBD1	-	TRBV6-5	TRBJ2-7	CASSYSTIGTGGAEQYF	TGTGCCAGCAGTTACTCGACAATAGGGACAGGGGGGGCCGAGCAGTACTTC
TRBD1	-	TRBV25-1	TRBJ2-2	CASSEDRGGIAGELFF	TGTGCCAGCAGTGAGGACAGGGGCGGTATCGCCGGGGAGCTGTTTTTT
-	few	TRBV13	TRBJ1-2	CASSLLGGYTF	TGTGCCAGCAGCCTCCTAGGTGGCTACACCTTC
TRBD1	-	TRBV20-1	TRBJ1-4	CSARDWTGSNEKLFF	TGCAGTGCTAGGGACTGGACAGGGTCTAATGAAAAACTGTTTTTT
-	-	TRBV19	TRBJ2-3	CASSALLSSTDTQYF	TGTGCCAGTAGTGCCCTCCTTTCCTCAACAGATACGCAGTATTTT
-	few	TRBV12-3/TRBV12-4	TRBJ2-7	CASSLIVPYEQYF	TGTGCCAGCAGTTTGATAGTCCCCTACGAGCAGTACTTC
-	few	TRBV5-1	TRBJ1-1	CASSLAARWNTEAFF	TGCGCCAGCAGCTTGGCCGCGAGGTGGAACACTGAAGCTTTCTTT
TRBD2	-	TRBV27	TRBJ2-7	CASSVFSGRAVYEQYF	TGTGCCAGCAGCGTCTTTAGCGGGAGGGCCGTCTACGAGCAGTACTTC
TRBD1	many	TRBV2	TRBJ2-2	CASSPDRATGELFF	TGTGCCAGCAGCCCGGACAGGGCGACCGGGGAGCTGTTTTTT
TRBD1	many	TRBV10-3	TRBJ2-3	CAISEPRQGGADTQYF	TGTGCCATCAGTGAGCCCCGACAGGGGGGCGCAGATACGCAGTATTTT
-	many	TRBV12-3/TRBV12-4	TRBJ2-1	CASSPQEYDEQFF	TGTGCCAGCAGTCCCCAGGAATACGATGAGCAGTTCTTC
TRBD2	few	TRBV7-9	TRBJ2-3	CASSLGTSGRAGDTQYF	TGTGCCAGCAGCCTCGGGACTAGCGGGAGGGCCGGAGATACGCAGTATTTT
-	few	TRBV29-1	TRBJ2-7	CSVERNYEQYF	TGCAGCGTTGAACGGAACTACGAGCAGTACTTC
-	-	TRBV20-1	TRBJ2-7	CSAPTGTDLYEQYF	TGCAGTGCTCCTACCGGGACGGACCTCTACGAGCAGTACTTC
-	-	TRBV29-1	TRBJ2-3	CSVLKGSKRDTQYF	TGCAGCGTCTTAAAGGGAAGCAAACGGGATACGCAGTATTTT
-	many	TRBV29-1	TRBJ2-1	CSVGTRPSGEVYNEQFF	TGCAGCGTTGGGACTCGTCCCTCAGGGGAGGTCTACAATGAGCAGTTCTTC
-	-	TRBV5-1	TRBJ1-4	CATNLADPEGNEKLFF	TGCGCCACGAATTTGGCAGACCCCGAGGGGAATGAAAAACTGTTTTTT
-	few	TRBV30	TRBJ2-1	CAWSSALYNEQFF	TGTGCCTGGAGCTCCGCGCTGTACAATGAGCAGTTCTTC
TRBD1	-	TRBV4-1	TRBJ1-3	CASSQGGGRGNTIYF	TGCGCCAGCAGCCAAGGAGGGGGCCGTGGAAACACCATATATTTT
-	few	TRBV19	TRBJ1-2	CASSRSMAGANYGYTF	TGTGCCAGTAGTCGAAGCATGGCGGGGGCGAACTATGGCTACACCTTC
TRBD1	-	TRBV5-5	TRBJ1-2	CASSDRAGITNYGYTF	TGTGCCAGCAGCGACAGGGCTGGGATAACTAACTATGGCTACACCTTC
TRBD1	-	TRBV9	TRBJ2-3	CASSDSGTGRTDTQYF	TGTGCCAGCAGTGATTCCGGGACAGGGCGCACAGATACGCAGTATTTT
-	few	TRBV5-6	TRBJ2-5	CASSNRRISGEETQYF	TGTGCCAGCAGCAACCGCCGGATTAGCGGAGAAGAGACCCAGTACTTC
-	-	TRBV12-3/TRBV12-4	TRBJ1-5	CASSLGAENSNQPQHF	TGTGCCAGCAGTTTAGGAGCAGAGAATAGCAATCAGCCCCAGCATTTT
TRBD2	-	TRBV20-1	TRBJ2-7	CSARVAGAPHEQYF	TGCAGTGCTAGAGTAGCGGGAGCCCCCCACGAGCAGTACTTC
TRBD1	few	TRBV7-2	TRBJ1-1	CASSLRDRGTEAFF	TGTGCCAGCAGCTTGCGGGACAGGGGGACTGAAGCTTTCTTT
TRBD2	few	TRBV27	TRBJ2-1	CASSLSPSGSIYEQFF	TGTGCCAGCAGTTTATCTCCTAGCGGGAGTATATATGAGCAGTTCTTC
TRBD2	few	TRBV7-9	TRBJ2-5	CASSPKAGVSGETQYF	TGTGCCAGCAGCCCTAAGGCGGGAGTAAGTGGAGAGACCCAGTACTTC
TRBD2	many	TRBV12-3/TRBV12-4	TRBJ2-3	CASRSTSGTNTQYF	TGTGCCAGCAGGTCGACTAGCGGGACAAATACGCAGTATTTT